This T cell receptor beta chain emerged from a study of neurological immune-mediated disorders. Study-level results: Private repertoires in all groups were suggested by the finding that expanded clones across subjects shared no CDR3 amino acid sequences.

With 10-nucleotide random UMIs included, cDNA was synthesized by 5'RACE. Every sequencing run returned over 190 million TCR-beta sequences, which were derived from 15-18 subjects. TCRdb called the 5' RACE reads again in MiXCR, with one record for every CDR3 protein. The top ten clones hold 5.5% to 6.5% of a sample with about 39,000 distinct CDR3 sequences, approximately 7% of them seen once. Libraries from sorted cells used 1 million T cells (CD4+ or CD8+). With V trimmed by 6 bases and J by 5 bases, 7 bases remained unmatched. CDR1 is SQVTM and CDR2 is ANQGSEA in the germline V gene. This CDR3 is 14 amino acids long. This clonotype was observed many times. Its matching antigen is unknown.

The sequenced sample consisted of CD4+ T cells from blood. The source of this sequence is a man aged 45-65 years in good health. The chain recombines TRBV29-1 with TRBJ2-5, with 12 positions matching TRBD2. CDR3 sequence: CSVVLAGGRETQYF. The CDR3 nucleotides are TGCAGCGTAGTACTAGCGGGAGGAAGGGAGACCCAGTACTTC. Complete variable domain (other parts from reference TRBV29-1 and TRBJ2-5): SAVISQKPSRDICQRGTSLTIQCQVDSQVTMMFWYRQQPGQSLTLIATANQGSEATYESGFVIDKFPISRPNLTFSTLTVSNMSPEDSSIYLCSVVLAGGRETQYFGPGTRLLVL.